This T cell receptor beta chain emerged from a study of blood T cell repertoires in COVID-19. Here immunoSEQ multiplex PCR was the method, and the copy in TCRdb shows in-frame clones only, minus some. Among fewer than 25,000 clones listed, roughly 87% were seen once. Trimming removed 0 bases at V and 3 bases at J, with 10 bases between. The CDR3 sequence is 14 residues long. CDR1 SGHRS and CDR2 YFSETQ come from the germline V gene. Specimen: peripheral blood. The source of this sequence is a man in his 70s with acute or convalescent COVID-19. This chain uses TRBV5-1 with TRBJ2-7; D not resolved. In DNA form, the CDR3 reads TGCGCCAGCAGCTTGGCCACCTCCAGCTACGAGCAGTACTTC. Translating it yields CASSLATSSYEQYF.